This is a list of T cell receptor beta chains from one sample in a study of blood T cell repertoires in COVID-19. Sequencing was performed with immunoSEQ multiplex PCR; in TCRdb, only in-frame clones are kept and a portion is missing. The sample comprises 220,000 or so clones, 84% of which are singletons, and roughly 5.3% rests with the top ten. The sequencing input was peripheral blood. All receptors derive from a woman aged 55-75 years who had recovered from COVID-19. CDR3s include the opening cysteine and the closing phenylalanine or tryptophan. The D gene is left open where the match is weak. Size tells how often a clone was seen (once, few, many) or the class of an expanded clone, and some rows leave it out.

TGTGCCAGCAGCTTCAGGGTCGTCTATAATTCACCCCTCCACTTT	CASSFRVVYNSPLHF	-	TRBV5-5	TRBJ1-6	-
TGCGCCAGCAGCCTACGACAGGGATATGGCTACACCTTC	CASSLRQGYGYTF	-	TRBV5-1	TRBJ1-2	TRBD1
TGTGCCAGCAGCCCCACTAGCGGGGGGCGGAATGAGCAGTTCTTC	CASSPTSGGRNEQFF	-	TRBV11-2	TRBJ2-1	TRBD2
TGTGCCAGCAGCTGGAATAGAGGGAGGACTGAAGCTTTCTTT	CASSWNRGRTEAFF	-	TRBV7-8	TRBJ1-1	-
TGTGCCTCCAATCAGGCGAACACTGAAGCTTTCTTT	CASNQANTEAFF	-	TRBV30	TRBJ1-1	-
TGCGCCAGCAGTCAGGGGACAGGGAAAGCTAACTATGGCTACACCTTC	CASSQGTGKANYGYTF	-	TRBV23-1	TRBJ1-2	TRBD1
TGTGCCAGCAGCTGGACGGACAGGGGGCGGGTGAGAAATGAGCAGTTCTTC	CASSWTDRGRVRNEQFF	-	TRBV7-9	TRBJ2-1	TRBD1
TGTGCCACCAGCAGAGATCACAGTCGCTACACCTTC	CATSRDHSRYTF	-	TRBV15	TRBJ1-2	-
TGTGCCAGCAGTAGAACCGCGGAGACCCAGTACTTC	CASSRTAETQYF	-	TRBV6-5	TRBJ2-5	-
TGTGCTAGTGGTTTGTTGGGCTCCGGATTATCTTCACCCCTCCACTTT	CASGLLGSGLSSPLHF	few	TRBV12-5	TRBJ1-6	-
TGTGCCAGCAGCCAGAAGGGGTTCGGGGAAAAACTGTTTTTT	CASSQKGFGEKLFF	-	TRBV3-1/TRBV3-2	TRBJ1-4	-
TGTGCCAGCAGCGGCGACAGGATTTCCTATGGCTACACCTTC	CASSGDRISYGYTF	-	TRBV13	TRBJ1-2	-
TGTGCCTGGAGTGTAGTCGGGAGGGGAAAACTGTTTTTT	CAWSVVGRGKLFF	-	TRBV30	TRBJ1-4	-
TGTGCCAGCAGTTCTACTTCCAGGGGGCTGGATACGCAGTATTTT	CASSSTSRGLDTQYF	-	TRBV5-5	TRBJ2-3	TRBD1
TGTGCCAGCACCCAGCAGGGACTAGCGGGGGTGATAACGTACAATGAGCAGTTCTTC	CASTQQGLAGVITYNEQFF	-	TRBV27	TRBJ2-1	TRBD2
TGTGCCAGCATCAAGAGGGTGGGGGCGAAGCTGTTTTTT	CASIKRVGAKLFF	-	TRBV12-3/TRBV12-4	TRBJ2-2	-
TGTGCCAGCAGTGAATACGGGACAGGGGTTCCTGGCTACACCTTC	CASSEYGTGVPGYTF	-	TRBV2	TRBJ1-2	TRBD1
TGTGCCAGCAGCTCCTGGACAGGAGGTGCCTACGAGCAGTACTTC	CASSSWTGGAYEQYF	-	TRBV7-2	TRBJ2-7	TRBD1
TGCGCCAGCAGAGGGACAGGACGATACATTGACGGTGGCTACACCTTC	CASRGTGRYIDGGYTF	-	TRBV10-1	TRBJ1-2	TRBD1
TGTGCCAGCAGGGGGACAGGGGGTATCAACACTGAAGCTTTCTTT	CASRGTGGINTEAFF	-	TRBV6-4	TRBJ1-1	TRBD1
TGTGCCAGTCGGACAGACTCCTACGAGCAGTACTTC	CASRTDSYEQYF	-	TRBV19	TRBJ2-7	-
TGTGCCAGCAGCCAAGATTCGGGACAGGGAGTTTTCTATGGCTACACCTTC	CASSQDSGQGVFYGYTF	-	TRBV4-2	TRBJ1-2	TRBD1
TGTGCCTGGAAAAGTCCTAGACAGACCTCTGGGGCCAACGTCCTGACTTTC	CAWKSPRQTSGANVLTF	-	TRBV30	TRBJ2-6	-
TGTGCCAGCAGCCGGGCCCGCTCTGGAAACACCATATATTTT	CASSRARSGNTIYF	-	TRBV3-1/TRBV3-2	TRBJ1-3	-
TGTGCCAGCAGCCCCCCTAGCGGGGGGACCAAGTACAATGAGCAGTTCTTC	CASSPPSGGTKYNEQFF	many	TRBV3-1/TRBV3-2	TRBJ2-1	TRBD2
TGTGCCAGCAGCCCCATTGCAACTAATGAAAAACTGTTTTTT	CASSPIATNEKLFF	few	TRBV11-1	TRBJ1-4	-
TGCGCCAGCAGCTTGGTTTATAGGGGCCAGGGGTCACCCCTCCACTTT	CASSLVYRGQGSPLHF	-	TRBV5-1	TRBJ1-6	-